The sequence of this T cell receptor beta chain was determined in a study of molecular identifiers for immune sequencing clone quantification. The germline V gene has CDR1 MNHEY and CDR2 SMNVEV (reference sequence). The CDR3 totals 16 residues. Between the trimmed V and J ends, which lost 1 base and 0 bases, there was a span of 13 bases. Methods described previously, with TCR primers listed, were used for bulk TCR libraries. TCRdb used MiXCR to reprocess the PCR reads, holding one entry per CDR3 protein. The sample yields hundreds of thousands of distinct CDR3 sequences, about a fifth seen once. Naive CD8 T cell sorting was performed on the CD8+CD4-CCR7+CD45RA+ phenotype. In its sample, this clonotype was seen a few times. Antigen specificity is unknown. Study results and caveats: Identical TCR molecules sharing a barcode could underestimate highly expanded clone sizes.

This rearrangement joins TRBV27 to TRBJ2-7; tentatively, D is TRBD1 (6 bases). Material: naive CD8+ T cells from blood, with Jurkat cell RNA spiked in. The sample's subset: FACS-sorted CD8+CD4-CCR7+CD45RA+ naive T cells. The sequence was obtained from a human donor in good health. Some libraries in this study had Jurkat cell RNA spiked in. The CDR3 bases are TGTGCCAGCAGTTTATATGGGACACAGAGCTCCTACGAGCAGTACTTC. Translated: CASSLYGTQSSYEQYF.